This TCR beta chain was captured in a study of cytomegalovirus exposure and HLA in healthy donors (dated by TCRdb to 2016 to 2017). At the level of the whole study: In an earlier analysis of about 560 of the donors, 276 Gb of sequence data and some 100 million unique TCR beta sequences from about 190 million T cells were reported. On average, 235,054 unique TCR beta nucleotide sequences were sequenced per donor among about 400 genotyped donors of the cohort, with roughly 20% of those sequences being non-productive. Approximately 300 gigabases of sequencing data and approximately 85 million unique TCR sequences were included in an early release covering several hundred HLA-typed donors. Because of strong linkage in the cohort, four or five DR-DQ haplotypes were treated as single units for association and clustering. All discovery cohort repertoires had been generated using a single sequencing platform. Class I and class II HLA loci were covered by the typing at four-digit resolution. Donor age, sex, ethnicity and CMV serostatus were collected together with the repertoire data. The later analysis used no new phenotypic data to find candidate immune exposures, relying instead on TCR beta sequences and their occurrence across donors. Typing coverage varied by locus: 629-630 donors for A, B, C, DRB1 and DQB1; roughly 520 for DQA1; about 570 for DPA1; 450 to 480 for DPB1. In a later analysis, previously published TCR beta repertoires from 666 donors were re-analyzed and high-resolution HLA genotyping was added so that TCR occurrence patterns could be studied. The genetic ancestry cluster associated with self-reported Caucasian donors included 80% to 90% of the roughly 410 genotyped donors. The aim of the study was to test whether cataloging public T cell receptors could identify signatures of past pathogen exposure. Using immunosequencing, the study profiled T cell repertoires from fewer than 850 subjects and related those repertoires to cytomegalovirus serostatus. In a later genetic analysis, genome-wide SNP genotypes for about three fifths of the roughly 670 donors were used, and that subset was treated as a discovery cohort. To predict cytomegalovirus infection status, the study combined high-throughput TCR immunosequencing, statistical association of individual TCRs with disease status, and machine learning. An earlier analysis of 587 of the donors used high-throughput TCR beta sequencing to judge whether each TCR beta V gene segment behaved as functional or pseudogenic. Along with the approximately 650-subject first cohort, a separate validation cohort of over 90 different subjects was used. Findings and caveats that apply to the study as a whole: The sequencing pipeline was judged likely to have produced a cluster of highly shared sequence variants as a technical artifact. Because the 87-base-pair reads could not distinguish some IMGT-functional V segments, including TRBV6-2 and TRBV6-3, those segments were excluded. According to the authors, the approach could potentially be generalized to other disease states and immunological phenotypes. In a later analysis, HLA-associated TCR beta chains showed more clonal expansion and lower generation probabilities than non-associated chains that were equally common. The only immune exposure information available for the cohort was CMV serostatus. Most CMV-associated TCR beta chains appeared to be HLA-restricted in a later analysis, and the HLA associations seemed to be driven largely by CMV exposure. According to a later analysis, parvovirus B19, influenza, CMV and Epstein-Barr virus appeared linked to several top co-occurrence clusters. In vitro tests confirmed that a few of the cytomegalovirus-associated TCR beta chains recognize cytomegalovirus antigens. In both the original and validation cohorts, the classifier was reported to diagnose cytomegalovirus status with high specificity and sensitivity. Linkage disequilibrium might explain the correlated functional status among segregating V segments, but an unknown experimental factor could not be excluded. An association between a missense DCLRE1C variant and V-gene and J-gene trimming of TCR beta chains was found in a later genetic analysis and replicated in an independent cohort. In a later analysis, some 18,000 TCR beta sequences were associated with specific HLA alleles at a false discovery rate of 0.05. Because some donors lacked HLA typing at each locus, the association tests relied only on the typed subset. In this cohort, only TCR beta chains were sequenced, and detectable features were limited by the absence of alpha or paired-chain data. In an earlier analysis of fewer than 750 of the donors, most TCR beta V segments were observed in productive rearrangements about 87% or about 30% of the time, broadly matching IMGT annotations. The study listed approximately 150 TCR beta chains as associated with cytomegalovirus. Most TCR sequences were seen in very few donors, while some public TCRs were found in many individuals. Compared with the 666-donor mean, donors in an Asian-associated ancestry cluster had fewer N-insertions in productive TCRs, according to a later genetic analysis. Because counts were too low, more than 15 rarely observed V segments, including chromosome 9 orphons, were excluded from the earlier analysis of under 650 of the donors. In a later analysis, the rate of TCR association differed among HLA loci, with DRB1 alleles having the most associated TCRs and HLA-C alleles having the fewest. A further reported finding was that TCR beta sequences accurately predicted the HLA-A and HLA-B alleles for most subjects in the first cohort. Presence/absence analyses assumed roughly uniform sequencing depth across donors, an assumption that may not hold. When HLA alleles, especially DR and DQ, strongly co-occurred, TCR associations were difficult to assign to individual alleles.

The CDR3 contains 13 residues, cysteine and phenylalanine counted. The read is trimmed to its CDR3 DNA, 39 bases read in frame from base 1. Cut back by 4 bases and 8 bases, the V and J ends lie 14 bases apart. The germline V gene (reference sequence) provides CDR1 SEHNR and CDR2 FQNEAQ. The cohort comprised some 680 healthy bone marrow donors. All cohort members were sampled while nominally healthy, although unrecorded immune exposures were likely present. The donor tested CMV seronegative, placing the donor among the 350 to 400 seronegative members of the cohort. Every donor gave a peripheral blood sample, and the peripheral blood mononuclear cells from that sample were used for TCR beta sequencing. The Qiagen DNeasy Blood Extraction Kit was used to extract genomic DNA from the blood cell samples. Regarding this clone: The clone's antigen remains unknown. The sample holds no much larger clone one base away, and base qualities are not on file.

To prepare the library, the immunoSEQ multiplex PCR assay was applied. A mixture of 60 forward primers for TCR Vbeta segments and 13 reverse primers for TCR Jbeta segments was used in the multiplex PCR. A multiplex PCR assay on genomic DNA amplified the CDR3 region of rearranged TCR beta genes. On the Illumina HiSeq System, the amplified TCR beta libraries were sequenced as 87-base-pair reads. The paper's data handling went like this. A later analysis counted 75 million to 100 million unique TCR beta chains across the roughly 700 repertoires, and some 12 million of these chains were shared by at least two donors. To remove PCR and sequencing errors, raw reads were error-corrected and collapsed into unique sequences using a nearest-neighbor algorithm that merged closely related sequences. V, D and J gene segments were assigned by aligning CDR3 sequences to IMGT reference sequences. For a sequence to be retained, a match of at least six nucleotides was required to both a V gene segment and a J gene segment. A rearrangement counted as productive if the CDR3 had no stop codons and remained in frame with V and J, and every other rearrangement counted as non-productive. CDR3 was defined by IMGT convention, running from the second conserved V-encoded cysteine to the conserved J-encoded phenylalanine. The earlier analysis of about 590 of the donors excluded sequences that lacked an unambiguous match to a single V gene segment. In an earlier analysis of approximately 590 of the donors, V segments were called functional above 56.7% productive rearrangements and were called segregating when the between-donor standard deviation exceeded 5%. A statistical classification framework was developed to diagnose cytomegalovirus status using the catalog of TCR beta chain sequences. V and J gene assignment, in a later analysis, came from comparing TCR nucleotide sequences with IMGT/GENE-DB human TR gene sequences. In a later analysis, CDR3 sequences and most-parsimonious VDJ recombination scenarios were assigned using the TCRdist pipeline. A later analysis defined each TCR beta chain by its CDR3 amino acid sequence plus V-gene family, and excluded reads lacking a unique V-gene family. In a later analysis, approximately 640 highly shared, low-generation-probability nucleotide sequences were removed to address suspected cross-contamination and a sequencing artifact. In a later analysis, a clonal expansion index was calculated for each public chain from normalized within-repertoire ranks of inferred template counts. A later analysis computed generation probabilities with a VDJ recombination model fitted to out-of-frame rearrangements, and checked the results against IGoR. A later analysis scored TCR-TCR, TCR-HLA and TCR-CMV co-occurrence with hypergeometric tests, applying a repertoire-size bias correction to TCR pairs. False discovery rates were estimated in a later analysis by permuting HLA or CMV assignments 20 times. A later analysis grouped co-occurring TCRs with DBSCAN, adding TCRdist sequence similarity when clustering within HLA-allele-positive subsets. Repertoires with fewer than 30,000 or more than 120,000 public chains, plus five repertoires with anomalous nucleotide sharing, were excluded from co-occurrence clustering. TCRdb took this table from immuneACCESS and kept in-frame rearrangements with V and J called. Such tables lack part of the clones; where checked against another copy, unresolved V genes explain under half of the gap, and the rest is unexplained. The V and J calls and clone size were taken over from that table, and D and trimming were inferred from the DNA. For this sample there are about 200,000 clones; approximately 80% appear just once. The biggest ten clones account for approximately 1.5% of the sample.

The sequence came from a girl under 18 in good health and CMV-seronegative. Rearrangement joined TRBV7-9 to TRBJ1-1, with TRBD1 as a weak D call on 6 bases. The sequenced sample consisted of PBMCs. In nucleotides, the sequence is TGTGCCAGCAGCTATACAGGGAGCTCCGAAGCTTTCTTT. Its product reads: CASSYTGSSEAFF.